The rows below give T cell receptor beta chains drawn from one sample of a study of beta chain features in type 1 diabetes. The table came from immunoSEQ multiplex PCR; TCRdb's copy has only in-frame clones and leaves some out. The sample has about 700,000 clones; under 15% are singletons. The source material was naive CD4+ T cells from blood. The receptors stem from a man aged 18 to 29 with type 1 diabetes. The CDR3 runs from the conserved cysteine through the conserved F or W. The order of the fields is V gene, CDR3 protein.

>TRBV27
CASRTGFGEKLFF
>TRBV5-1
CASSVGAATYNEQFF
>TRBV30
CAWSSRGNQPQHF
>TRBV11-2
CASSLQASGQYF
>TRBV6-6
CASTEGAEAFF
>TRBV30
CAWKGFPLGPYYEQYF
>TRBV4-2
CASSLDRHASYNSPLHF
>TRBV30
CAWGRGLYGYTF
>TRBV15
CATSRDSGRQFF
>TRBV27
CASSLRGDPNSPLHF
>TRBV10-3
CAISGLASGANVLTF
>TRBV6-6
CASSYFRDGNTIYF
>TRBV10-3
CAISFGQGDYGYTF
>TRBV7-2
CASSFWSGGTKNIQYF
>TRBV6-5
CASSYQGQVQETQYF
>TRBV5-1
CASSSMGGMNTEAFF
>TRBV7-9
CASSGTGGYEQYF
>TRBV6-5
CASSYYVQGNEQFF
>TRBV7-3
CASSLGQEDTEAFF
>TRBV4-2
CASSQYTLMDGYTF
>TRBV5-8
CASSPNPGQGFGGYTF
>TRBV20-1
CSARGSTEAFF
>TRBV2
CASIRQGAAKNIQYF
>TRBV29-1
CSVEFGWSGELFF
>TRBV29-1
CSVKRAGFEKLFF
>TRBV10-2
CASSKDRGSGANVLTF
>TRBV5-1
CASNPGPNTEAFF
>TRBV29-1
CSVESGTAVHTF
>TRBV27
CASSPIGGQGRKTQYF
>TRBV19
CASSLGDTNEKLFF
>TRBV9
CASSADSRRATNEKLFF
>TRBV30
CASAGTGDQPQHF
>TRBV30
CAWSGQGGTEAFF
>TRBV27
CASSLFGWGRGGEQFF
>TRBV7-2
CASSVSGTGEYGYTF
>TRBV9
CASSVQGAGNTIYF
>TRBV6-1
CASSEQMEETQYF
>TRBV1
CTSSQGGGLYNEQFF
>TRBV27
CASSLRGQWSYEQYF
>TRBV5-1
CASSPGTEAYEQYF
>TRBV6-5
CASSYSTAPSGNTIYF
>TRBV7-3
CASSSATANTGELFF
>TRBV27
CASSLRITDTQYF
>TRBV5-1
CASSLDGRSSYNEQFF
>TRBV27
CASSPRVAGGPVEQFF
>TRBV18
CASSRAGLGSYEQYF
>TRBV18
CASSSVRGSYNEQFF